This is a list of T cell receptor beta chains from one sample in a study of cytomegalovirus exposure and HLA in healthy donors. Repertoires were generated with immunoSEQ multiplex PCR, while TCRdb's copy carries only in-frame clones and drops some. The profile shows 100,000 to 150,000 clones, about 96% of them singletons. Material for sequencing was PBMCs. Every receptor here comes from a man between 18 and 29 years old in good health and CMV-seronegative. Each CDR3 is given with its conserved first and last residue. The D gene is left open where the match is weak. Clone size is stated in some rows and not others, as once, few, many or a class when expanded.

CDR3 length: 15
V gene: TRBV5-1
D gene: TRBD1
J gene: TRBJ1-1
clone size: -
CDR3 DNA: TGCGCCAGCAGCCAGGGGACAGGGATGAACACTGAAGCTTTCTTT
CDR3 protein: CASSQGTGMNTEAFF

CDR3 length: 17
V gene: TRBV7-2
D gene: -
J gene: TRBJ1-2
clone size: -
CDR3 DNA: TGTGCCAGCAGCTCAACCCCGGACAGACCACTTAACTATGGCTACACCTTC
CDR3 protein: CASSSTPDRPLNYGYTF

CDR3 length: 14
V gene: TRBV29-1
D gene: TRBD2
J gene: TRBJ2-1
clone size: -
CDR3 DNA: TGCAGCGGGGGGCTAGCGGGAGCCTACAATGAGCAGTTCTTC
CDR3 protein: CSGGLAGAYNEQFF

CDR3 length: 14
V gene: TRBV6-5
D gene: -
J gene: TRBJ1-3
clone size: -
CDR3 DNA: TGTGCCAGCAGAGCAGGGGTCGTCGGAAACACCATATATTTT
CDR3 protein: CASRAGVVGNTIYF

CDR3 length: 15
V gene: TRBV7-2
D gene: -
J gene: TRBJ2-1
clone size: -
CDR3 DNA: TGTGCCAGCAGCTTAGATGGGGGAGGAGTGGATGAGCAGTTCTTC
CDR3 protein: CASSLDGGGVDEQFF

CDR3 length: 11
V gene: TRBV30
D gene: TRBD1
J gene: TRBJ2-7
clone size: -
CDR3 DNA: TGTGCCTGGAGTGACAGGGGGCGTATGTACTTC
CDR3 protein: CAWSDRGRMYF

CDR3 length: 15
V gene: TRBV6-6
D gene: TRBD1
J gene: TRBJ2-7
clone size: -
CDR3 DNA: TGTGCCAGCAGTTTTAGCTTCCAGGGACAGGTCGAGCAGTACTTC
CDR3 protein: CASSFSFQGQVEQYF

CDR3 length: 13
V gene: TRBV11-3
D gene: -
J gene: TRBJ2-1
clone size: -
CDR3 DNA: TGTGCCAGCAGCTTTCGCTACCACAATGAGCAGTTCTTC
CDR3 protein: CASSFRYHNEQFF

CDR3 length: 16
V gene: TRBV5-6
D gene: -
J gene: TRBJ1-3
clone size: -
CDR3 DNA: TGTGCCAGCAGCTTGGTCGGACAGCTTACTGGAAACACCATATATTTT
CDR3 protein: CASSLVGQLTGNTIYF

CDR3 length: 16
V gene: TRBV7-8
D gene: TRBD1
J gene: TRBJ2-1
clone size: -
CDR3 DNA: TGTGCCAGCAGCTTAGCCTTGGACAGGGTCGGCAATGAGCAGTTCTTC
CDR3 protein: CASSLALDRVGNEQFF

CDR3 length: 16
V gene: TRBV28
D gene: TRBD1
J gene: TRBJ1-5
clone size: -
CDR3 DNA: TGTGCCAGCAGGCTACTCTCGACAGGGCGGGAACAGCCCCAGCATTTT
CDR3 protein: CASRLLSTGREQPQHF

CDR3 length: 17
V gene: TRBV11-3
D gene: TRBD2
J gene: TRBJ2-2
clone size: -
CDR3 DNA: TGTGCCAGCAGCTCCTCCCTATTAGCGGGAGAGGCCGGGGAGCTGTTTTTT
CDR3 protein: CASSSSLLAGEAGELFF

CDR3 length: 13
V gene: TRBV5-6
D gene: -
J gene: TRBJ1-1
clone size: -
CDR3 DNA: TGTGCCAGCAGCATATCAGGTTACACTGAAGCTTTCTTT
CDR3 protein: CASSISGYTEAFF

CDR3 length: 14
V gene: TRBV5-6
D gene: -
J gene: TRBJ2-3
clone size: -
CDR3 DNA: TGTGCCAGCTTTCCGGACATCCGCACAGATACGCAGTATTTT
CDR3 protein: CASFPDIRTDTQYF

CDR3 length: 12
V gene: TRBV6-5
D gene: TRBD2
J gene: TRBJ2-4
clone size: -
CDR3 DNA: TGTGCCATGGAGGGTAGCGGGAGAAGGCTGTACTTC
CDR3 protein: CAMEGSGRRLYF

CDR3 length: 14
V gene: TRBV27
D gene: TRBD1
J gene: TRBJ1-1
clone size: -
CDR3 DNA: TGTGCCAGCTGGACAGGGCTTGGGAACACTGAAGCTTTCTTT
CDR3 protein: CASWTGLGNTEAFF

CDR3 length: 14
V gene: TRBV4-1
D gene: TRBD1
J gene: TRBJ1-1
clone size: -
CDR3 DNA: TGCGCCAGCAGCCGTTCGGACAGGGACACTGAAGCTTTCTTT
CDR3 protein: CASSRSDRDTEAFF

CDR3 length: 16
V gene: TRBV29-1
D gene: -
J gene: TRBJ2-1
clone size: -
CDR3 DNA: TGCAGCGTTTTGACAGACCCGACCCACTCCTACAATGAGCAGTTCTTC
CDR3 protein: CSVLTDPTHSYNEQFF

CDR3 length: 15
V gene: TRBV5-5
D gene: -
J gene: TRBJ2-1
clone size: -
CDR3 DNA: TGTGCCAGCAGCTTGGCCCCCGGGACCTACAATGAGCAGTTCTTC
CDR3 protein: CASSLAPGTYNEQFF

CDR3 length: 17
V gene: TRBV4-3
D gene: -
J gene: TRBJ1-5
clone size: -
CDR3 DNA: TGCGCCAGCAGCCAAGATCTTAGGCACCCGGGGAATCAGCCCCAGCATTTT
CDR3 protein: CASSQDLRHPGNQPQHF

CDR3 length: 16
V gene: TRBV19
D gene: -
J gene: TRBJ1-5
clone size: -
CDR3 DNA: TGTGCCAGTAGTATTGGCGGGGCGGCGGGAGGGCAGCCCCAGCATTTT
CDR3 protein: CASSIGGAAGGQPQHF

CDR3 length: 16
V gene: TRBV19
D gene: -
J gene: TRBJ1-4
clone size: -
CDR3 DNA: TGTGCCAGTAGTACTTACGACAGAGCAACTAATGAAAAACTGTTTTTT
CDR3 protein: CASSTYDRATNEKLFF

CDR3 length: 13
V gene: TRBV30
D gene: -
J gene: TRBJ1-5
clone size: once
CDR3 DNA: TGTGCCTGGAGTTCGCGGGACAATCAGCCCCAGCATTTT
CDR3 protein: CAWSSRDNQPQHF

CDR3 length: 15
V gene: TRBV4-3
D gene: TRBD2
J gene: TRBJ2-7
clone size: -
CDR3 DNA: TGCGCCAGCAGCCAAGATCCCAGCGGGGGATACGAGCAGTACTTC
CDR3 protein: CASSQDPSGGYEQYF

CDR3 length: 14
V gene: TRBV7-9
D gene: -
J gene: TRBJ2-5
clone size: -
CDR3 DNA: TGTGCCAGCAGCTCCTCTGGGAGTGGAGAGACCCAGTACTTC
CDR3 protein: CASSSSGSGETQYF

CDR3 length: 13
V gene: TRBV5-1
D gene: -
J gene: TRBJ1-2
clone size: -
CDR3 DNA: TGCGCCAGCAGGGGCCGAAGTACCTATGGCTACACCTTC
CDR3 protein: CASRGRSTYGYTF

CDR3 length: 13
V gene: TRBV19
D gene: -
J gene: TRBJ2-1
clone size: -
CDR3 DNA: TGTGCCAGTAGTATGGGGGGGCTAGAAGAGCAGTTCTTC
CDR3 protein: CASSMGGLEEQFF

CDR3 length: 13
V gene: TRBV6-5
D gene: TRBD1
J gene: TRBJ2-5
clone size: -
CDR3 DNA: TGTGCCAGCAGGAGGACAGGAAAAGAGACCCAGTACTTC
CDR3 protein: CASRRTGKETQYF

CDR3 length: 16
V gene: TRBV9
D gene: TRBD2
J gene: TRBJ2-1
clone size: once
CDR3 DNA: TGTGCCAGCAGCGTAGCTCTAGCGGGAGAGGACAATGAGCAGTTCTTC
CDR3 protein: CASSVALAGEDNEQFF

CDR3 length: 14
V gene: TRBV7-2
D gene: TRBD2
J gene: TRBJ2-5
clone size: -
CDR3 DNA: TGTGCCAGCAGCTTTCAACTAGCGGAAGAGACCCAGTACTTC
CDR3 protein: CASSFQLAEETQYF

CDR3 length: 15
V gene: TRBV15
D gene: TRBD1
J gene: TRBJ1-5
clone size: few
CDR3 DNA: TGTGCCACCAGCCGGGACAGGGCCGGCAATCAGCCCCAGCATTTT
CDR3 protein: CATSRDRAGNQPQHF

CDR3 length: 14
V gene: TRBV27
D gene: -
J gene: TRBJ1-4
clone size: once
CDR3 DNA: TGTGCCAGCAGTTCATTGACAGGCATCCAAAAACTGTTTTTT
CDR3 protein: CASSSLTGIQKLFF

CDR3 length: 13
V gene: TRBV5-8
D gene: -
J gene: TRBJ1-2
clone size: few
CDR3 DNA: TGTGCCAGCAGCCCCCCGAGTTACAGTGCTAAAGCCTTC
CDR3 protein: CASSPPSYSAKAF

CDR3 length: 16
V gene: TRBV9
D gene: -
J gene: TRBJ2-1
clone size: -
CDR3 DNA: TGTGCCAGCAGCGTAGAGGCGGGAAGGGATGGTAATGAGCAGTTCTTC
CDR3 protein: CASSVEAGRDGNEQFF

CDR3 length: 14
V gene: TRBV28
D gene: -
J gene: TRBJ2-1
clone size: -
CDR3 DNA: TGTGCCAGCAGTTTTCGACAGAGCCCCAATGAGCAGTTCTTC
CDR3 protein: CASSFRQSPNEQFF

CDR3 length: 18
V gene: TRBV4-1
D gene: TRBD2
J gene: TRBJ2-7
clone size: -
CDR3 DNA: TGCGCCAGCAGCCAAGAACATGGACTAGCGGGAGAATCGGTCGAGCAGTACTTC
CDR3 protein: CASSQEHGLAGESVEQYF

CDR3 length: 16
V gene: TRBV9
D gene: TRBD1
J gene: TRBJ2-3
clone size: -
CDR3 DNA: TGTGCCAGCAGCCCGGAACACAGGGGGCTGGCAGATACGCAGTATTTT
CDR3 protein: CASSPEHRGLADTQYF

CDR3 length: 13
V gene: TRBV7-2
D gene: -
J gene: TRBJ1-2
clone size: -
CDR3 DNA: TGTGCCAGCAGCTTAGATCTTCAGAGGGGCTACACCTTC
CDR3 protein: CASSLDLQRGYTF

CDR3 length: 15
V gene: TRBV12-5
D gene: TRBD1
J gene: TRBJ2-1
clone size: -
CDR3 DNA: TGTGCTAGTGCCCCAGGGGGCGTCTCCTACAATGAGCAGTTCTTC
CDR3 protein: CASAPGGVSYNEQFF

CDR3 length: 10
V gene: TRBV28
D gene: -
J gene: TRBJ2-7
clone size: -
CDR3 DNA: TGTGCCAGCGGACTCTACGAGCAGTACTTC
CDR3 protein: CASGLYEQYF

CDR3 length: 16
V gene: TRBV7-9
D gene: TRBD1
J gene: TRBJ1-2
clone size: once
CDR3 DNA: TGTGCCAGCAGCTTCTACACCTCTGGACAGGGAGTCCCTGACACCTTC
CDR3 protein: CASSFYTSGQGVPDTF

CDR3 length: 16
V gene: TRBV5-1
D gene: -
J gene: TRBJ2-2
clone size: once
CDR3 DNA: TGCGCCAGCAGCTTGCGGGGGGCGCAAGGTGGCGGGGAGCTGTTTTTT
CDR3 protein: CASSLRGAQGGGELFF

CDR3 length: 14
V gene: TRBV5-6
D gene: -
J gene: TRBJ2-1
clone size: -
CDR3 DNA: TGTGCCAGCAGCAGGACTGGGGGCAATGTAGAGCAGTTCTTC
CDR3 protein: CASSRTGGNVEQFF

CDR3 length: 17
V gene: TRBV7-8
D gene: TRBD2
J gene: TRBJ2-2
clone size: once
CDR3 DNA: TGTGCCAGCGGGACTAGCGGGAGCGTCTCCCCATTCCGGGAGCTGTTTTTT
CDR3 protein: CASGTSGSVSPFRELFF

CDR3 length: 15
V gene: TRBV19
D gene: -
J gene: TRBJ1-5
clone size: -
CDR3 DNA: TGTGCCAGTAGTATGTTCGCGGATAGCAATCAGCCCCAGCATTTT
CDR3 protein: CASSMFADSNQPQHF

CDR3 length: 15
V gene: TRBV5-4
D gene: TRBD1
J gene: TRBJ2-6
clone size: -
CDR3 DNA: TGTGCCAGCAGCTCGACAGGGACTGGGGCCAACGTCCTGACTTTC
CDR3 protein: CASSSTGTGANVLTF

CDR3 length: 15
V gene: TRBV5-1
D gene: TRBD2
J gene: TRBJ2-7
clone size: -
CDR3 DNA: TGCGCCAGCAGCTTGGAATCTAGCGGGACTTACGAGCAGTACTTC
CDR3 protein: CASSLESSGTYEQYF

CDR3 length: 17
V gene: TRBV7-2
D gene: TRBD1
J gene: TRBJ2-2
clone size: -
CDR3 DNA: TGTGCCAGCAGCATCGACCGGGACAGGTTGAACACCGGGGAGCTGTTTTTT
CDR3 protein: CASSIDRDRLNTGELFF

CDR3 length: 15
V gene: TRBV6-1
D gene: -
J gene: TRBJ2-2
clone size: few
CDR3 DNA: TGTGCCAGCAGTGAAGAGGCAGCCTCGGGCGGGGAGCTGTTTTTT
CDR3 protein: CASSEEAASGGELFF

CDR3 length: 14
V gene: TRBV30
D gene: -
J gene: TRBJ2-7
clone size: -
CDR3 DNA: TGTGCCTGGACCCAGTCGGGATACTCCTACGAGCAGTACTTC
CDR3 protein: CAWTQSGYSYEQYF

CDR3 length: 12
V gene: TRBV29-1
D gene: TRBD2
J gene: TRBJ2-7
clone size: -
CDR3 DNA: TGCAGCGGGAGCGGGGGAGGGGACGAGCAGTACTTC
CDR3 protein: CSGSGGGDEQYF

CDR3 length: 17
V gene: TRBV15
D gene: TRBD1
J gene: TRBJ2-7
clone size: -
CDR3 DNA: TGTGCCACCAGCAGAGGTAAGATACAGGGGGCATCCTACGAGCAGTACTTC
CDR3 protein: CATSRGKIQGASYEQYF

CDR3 length: 14
V gene: TRBV2
D gene: TRBD1
J gene: TRBJ2-2
clone size: -
CDR3 DNA: TGTGCCAGCGGTGACAGGGCGAACACCGGGGAGCTGTTTTTT
CDR3 protein: CASGDRANTGELFF

CDR3 length: 16
V gene: TRBV4-3
D gene: TRBD2
J gene: TRBJ2-1
clone size: once
CDR3 DNA: TGCGCCAGCAGCCCTTGGACTAGCGGGAGGAGCTATGAGCAGTTCTTC
CDR3 protein: CASSPWTSGRSYEQFF